Listed below are T cell receptor beta chains from one sample, sequenced in a study of regulatory T cells in long-lasting Graves disease. TCRdb redid the calling of the multiplex PCR reads with MiXCR, one entry per CDR3 protein. The data contain 600,000 to 800,000 distinct CDR3 sequences, 25% to 35% of them singletons. The sequencing here drew on peripheral blood mononuclear cells (PBMCs), taken when the disease was refractory, from a patient treated with antithyroid drugs. Every receptor here comes from a female donor with Graves disease. The CDR3 runs from the conserved cysteine through the conserved F or W. Fields, in order: clone size, J gene, D gene, V gene, CDR3 protein, CDR3 DNA. The D gene is left open where the match is weak. Some rows have no size entry. The others give once, few or many, or a class for an expanded clone.

clone_size: many; j_call: TRBJ2-7; d_call: TRBD1; v_call: TRBV28; cdr3_aa: CASSIFDRGRGEQYF; cdr3_nt: TGTGCCAGCAGCATATTCGACAGGGGACGAGGGGAGCAGTACTTC
clone_size: -; j_call: TRBJ2-5; d_call: -; v_call: TRBV18; cdr3_aa: CASSPNGLGQEAQYF; cdr3_nt: TGTGCCAGCTCACCAAACGGGTTGGGACAAGAGGCCCAGTACTTC
clone_size: -; j_call: TRBJ1-1; d_call: -; v_call: TRBV12-3/TRBV12-4; cdr3_aa: CASNSGTSTEAFF; cdr3_nt: TGTGCCAGCAACTCCGGGACGAGTACTGAAGCTTTCTTT
clone_size: few; j_call: TRBJ1-3; d_call: -; v_call: TRBV29-1; cdr3_aa: CSVVRLSGNTIYF; cdr3_nt: TGCAGCGTTGTGCGGCTCTCTGGAAACACCATATATTTT
clone_size: many; j_call: TRBJ2-5; d_call: TRBD2; v_call: TRBV3-1; cdr3_aa: CASSTSGEGKETQYF; cdr3_nt: TGTGCCAGCAGTACTAGCGGGGAGGGGAAGGAGACCCAGTACTTC
clone_size: few; j_call: TRBJ2-7; d_call: -; v_call: TRBV5-6; cdr3_aa: CASSWGDGPYEQYF; cdr3_nt: TGTGCCAGCAGCTGGGGGGACGGTCCCTACGAGCAGTACTTC
clone_size: -; j_call: TRBJ2-1; d_call: -; v_call: TRBV18; cdr3_aa: CASSPGSKYEQFF; cdr3_nt: TGTGCCAGCTCACCGGGTTCGAAATATGAGCAGTTCTTC
clone_size: -; j_call: TRBJ1-1; d_call: -; v_call: TRBV19; cdr3_aa: CASSISTTAGTEAFF; cdr3_nt: TGTGCCAGTAGTATCTCGACCACAGCCGGCACTGAAGCTTTCTTT
clone_size: many; j_call: TRBJ1-1; d_call: -; v_call: TRBV11-2; cdr3_aa: CASSLGGFAEAFF; cdr3_nt: TGTGCCAGCAGCTTGGGAGGGTTCGCTGAAGCTTTCTTT
clone_size: -; j_call: TRBJ1-1; d_call: TRBD1; v_call: TRBV9; cdr3_aa: CASSVGLQGVAEAFF; cdr3_nt: TGTGCCAGCAGCGTAGGCCTACAGGGGGTGGCTGAAGCTTTCTTT
clone_size: many; j_call: TRBJ1-6; d_call: TRBD1; v_call: TRBV7-2; cdr3_aa: CASSTGQGYSPLHF; cdr3_nt: TGTGCCAGCAGCACGGGACAGGGTTATTCACCCCTCCACTTT
clone_size: few; j_call: TRBJ2-5; d_call: TRBD2; v_call: TRBV11-2; cdr3_aa: CASSSGLAGGPVETQYF; cdr3_nt: TGTGCCAGCAGCTCGGGACTAGCGGGAGGGCCCGTTGAGACCCAGTACTTC
clone_size: -; j_call: TRBJ2-2; d_call: TRBD2; v_call: TRBV6-1; cdr3_aa: CASSPIAGAGELFF; cdr3_nt: TGTGCCAGCAGTCCTATAGCGGGCGCCGGGGAGCTGTTTTTT
clone_size: -; j_call: TRBJ1-2; d_call: -; v_call: TRBV5-5; cdr3_aa: CASSLAPGANYGYTF; cdr3_nt: TGTGCCAGCAGCTTGGCACCGGGGGCTAACTATGGCTACACCTTC
clone_size: -; j_call: TRBJ1-2; d_call: -; v_call: TRBV12-3/TRBV12-4; cdr3_aa: CASSPFSTNYGYTF; cdr3_nt: TGTGCCAGCAGCCCCTTCTCGACCAACTATGGCTACACCTTC
clone_size: once; j_call: TRBJ1-6; d_call: TRBD1; v_call: TRBV27; cdr3_aa: CASSWGTGSYNSPLHF; cdr3_nt: TGTGCCAGCAGTTGGGGGACAGGATCCTATAATTCACCCCTCCACTTT
clone_size: many; j_call: TRBJ1-2; d_call: -; v_call: TRBV28; cdr3_aa: CASSLRQAVGGYTF; cdr3_nt: TGTGCCAGCAGTTTGAGACAGGCAGTAGGTGGCTACACCTTC
clone_size: -; j_call: TRBJ1-1; d_call: -; v_call: TRBV20-1; cdr3_aa: CSASYPDANTEAFF; cdr3_nt: TGCAGTGCTAGTTATCCCGATGCGAACACTGAAGCTTTCTTT
clone_size: -; j_call: TRBJ1-2; d_call: TRBD1; v_call: TRBV5-5; cdr3_aa: CASSPGQGTNGYTF; cdr3_nt: TGTGCCAGCAGTCCGGGACAGGGGACTAATGGCTACACCTTC
clone_size: many; j_call: TRBJ2-7; d_call: -; v_call: TRBV24-1; cdr3_aa: CAVRPGPKSYEQYF; cdr3_nt: TGTGCCGTCCGACCGGGACCAAAATCCTACGAGCAGTACTTC
clone_size: -; j_call: TRBJ2-7; d_call: -; v_call: TRBV29-1; cdr3_aa: CSVTSGTHPSYEQYF; cdr3_nt: TGCAGCGTTACTTCCGGGACCCATCCCTCCTACGAGCAGTACTTC
clone_size: -; j_call: TRBJ2-1; d_call: TRBD2; v_call: TRBV10-3; cdr3_aa: CAIRPGTSGQNEQFF; cdr3_nt: TGTGCCATCAGACCCGGGACTAGCGGGCAAAATGAGCAGTTCTTC
clone_size: once; j_call: TRBJ2-5; d_call: TRBD1; v_call: TRBV30; cdr3_aa: CAWSVPRTGQETQYF; cdr3_nt: TGTGCCTGGAGTGTACCCCGGACAGGGCAAGAGACCCAGTACTTC
clone_size: -; j_call: TRBJ1-1; d_call: TRBD1; v_call: TRBV28; cdr3_aa: CASRRGQGTEAFF; cdr3_nt: TGTGCCAGCAGAAGGGGACAGGGCACTGAAGCTTTCTTT
clone_size: few; j_call: TRBJ2-3; d_call: -; v_call: TRBV20-1; cdr3_aa: CSARTGSDRTDTQYF; cdr3_nt: TGCAGTGCTAGGACCGGGAGCGACAGGACAGATACGCAGTATTTT
clone_size: many; j_call: TRBJ2-7; d_call: -; v_call: TRBV2; cdr3_aa: CASSPSFLTYEQYF; cdr3_nt: TGTGCCAGCAGCCCCTCCTTCCTTACCTACGAGCAGTACTTC
clone_size: -; j_call: TRBJ1-3; d_call: -; v_call: TRBV7-3; cdr3_aa: CASSLSGQTGNTIYF; cdr3_nt: TGTGCCAGCAGCTTAAGTGGTCAGACTGGAAACACCATATATTTT
clone_size: few; j_call: TRBJ1-1; d_call: -; v_call: TRBV7-8; cdr3_aa: CASSFAGEAFF; cdr3_nt: TGTGCCAGCAGCTTTGCGGGGGAAGCTTTCTTT
clone_size: once; j_call: TRBJ2-2; d_call: -; v_call: TRBV29-1; cdr3_aa: CSVDSQNTGELFF; cdr3_nt: TGCAGCGTTGATTCCCAGAACACCGGGGAGCTGTTTTTT
clone_size: -; j_call: TRBJ1-1; d_call: -; v_call: TRBV19; cdr3_aa: CASGSRGRPEAFF; cdr3_nt: TGTGCCAGCGGAAGCCGTGGGCGACCTGAAGCTTTCTTT
clone_size: -; j_call: TRBJ2-7; d_call: -; v_call: TRBV6-5; cdr3_aa: CASSYLREQYF; cdr3_nt: TGTGCCAGCAGTTACCTCCGCGAGCAGTACTTC
clone_size: few; j_call: TRBJ1-4; d_call: -; v_call: TRBV12-3/TRBV12-4; cdr3_aa: CASSLRSGPEEKLFF; cdr3_nt: TGTGCCAGCAGTTTACGTTCAGGGCCGGAGGAAAAACTGTTTTTT
clone_size: many; j_call: TRBJ2-7; d_call: -; v_call: TRBV7-2; cdr3_aa: CASSPRQFYEQYF; cdr3_nt: TGTGCCAGCAGCCCCCGACAATTCTACGAGCAGTACTTC
clone_size: many; j_call: TRBJ1-2; d_call: -; v_call: TRBV2; cdr3_aa: CASSEGTQNYGYTF; cdr3_nt: TGTGCCAGCAGTGAGGGTACCCAAAACTATGGCTACACCTTC
clone_size: few; j_call: TRBJ1-1; d_call: -; v_call: TRBV5-1; cdr3_aa: CASSLRLLGTEAFF; cdr3_nt: TGCGCCAGCAGCCTCCGGCTCTTAGGCACTGAAGCTTTCTTT
clone_size: many; j_call: TRBJ2-6; d_call: -; v_call: TRBV28; cdr3_aa: CASSSGRRSGANVLTF; cdr3_nt: TGTGCCAGCAGTTCTGGACGCCGCTCTGGGGCCAACGTCCTGACTTTC
clone_size: -; j_call: TRBJ1-1; d_call: -; v_call: TRBV11-1; cdr3_aa: CASSSLRAPNTEAFF; cdr3_nt: TGTGCCAGCAGCTCCCTCCGCGCCCCGAACACTGAAGCTTTCTTT
clone_size: -; j_call: TRBJ2-4; d_call: -; v_call: TRBV19; cdr3_aa: CASSSQAGAKNIQYF; cdr3_nt: TGTGCCAGTAGTAGCCAGGCAGGGGCCAAAAACATTCAGTACTTC
clone_size: -; j_call: TRBJ1-1; d_call: -; v_call: TRBV6-2/TRBV6-3; cdr3_aa: CASSDSVTEAFF; cdr3_nt: TGTGCCAGCAGTGATTCAGTAACTGAAGCTTTCTTT
clone_size: -; j_call: TRBJ1-2; d_call: TRBD1; v_call: TRBV30; cdr3_aa: CAWRLGQYGYTF; cdr3_nt: TGTGCCTGGAGGCTGGGACAGTATGGCTACACCTTC
clone_size: -; j_call: TRBJ2-3; d_call: -; v_call: TRBV20-1; cdr3_aa: CSARVVGTSTDTQYF; cdr3_nt: TGCAGTGCTAGAGTCGTCGGGACCAGCACAGATACGCAGTATTTT
clone_size: few; j_call: TRBJ2-7; d_call: TRBD2; v_call: TRBV20-1; cdr3_aa: CSARDQAGDEVGEQYF; cdr3_nt: TGCAGTGCTAGAGATCAGGCGGGAGACGAGGTGGGTGAGCAGTACTTC
clone_size: -; j_call: TRBJ1-3; d_call: -; v_call: TRBV18; cdr3_aa: CASSPGVSGNTIYF; cdr3_nt: TGTGCCAGCTCACCAGGGGTCTCTGGAAACACCATATATTTT
clone_size: few; j_call: TRBJ1-2; d_call: -; v_call: TRBV7-8; cdr3_aa: CASSIRTDPNYGYTF; cdr3_nt: TGTGCCAGCAGCATCCGGACAGATCCTAACTATGGCTACACCTTC
clone_size: -; j_call: TRBJ2-7; d_call: -; v_call: TRBV10-3; cdr3_aa: CAISEVGEQYF; cdr3_nt: TGTGCCATCAGTGAAGTGGGGGAGCAGTACTTC
clone_size: -; j_call: TRBJ1-5; d_call: TRBD1; v_call: TRBV19; cdr3_aa: CASSTYETGSSNQPQHF; cdr3_nt: TGTGCCAGTAGTACTTACGAGACAGGGTCCAGCAATCAGCCCCAGCATTTT
clone_size: many; j_call: TRBJ1-2; d_call: -; v_call: TRBV12-3/TRBV12-4; cdr3_aa: CASNRAGDHGYTF; cdr3_nt: TGTGCCAGCAACAGGGCAGGGGATCATGGCTACACCTTC
clone_size: many; j_call: TRBJ1-5; d_call: TRBD1; v_call: TRBV20-1; cdr3_aa: CSARGQNYNQPQHF; cdr3_nt: TGCAGTGCTAGGGGACAGAACTACAATCAGCCCCAGCATTTT
clone_size: -; j_call: TRBJ1-1; d_call: TRBD1; v_call: TRBV6-5; cdr3_aa: CASSHSRTGNTEAFF; cdr3_nt: TGTGCCAGCAGTCACTCGCGGACAGGGAACACTGAAGCTTTCTTT
clone_size: -; j_call: TRBJ1-1; d_call: -; v_call: TRBV6-5; cdr3_aa: CASSYSRGLGRAFF; cdr3_nt: TGTGCCAGCAGTTACTCCAGAGGGCTGGGTAGAGCTTTCTTT
clone_size: few; j_call: TRBJ1-4; d_call: -; v_call: TRBV3-1; cdr3_aa: CASSQTGGSLEKLFF; cdr3_nt: TGTGCCAGCAGCCAAACAGGCGGCAGCCTCGAAAAACTGTTTTTT